This T cell receptor beta chain derives from a study of CD8+ T cells in alopecia areata (dated by TCRdb to about 2018). With regard to the full study: The treated patients, all with moderate-to-severe alopecia areata, were enrolled in an open-label pilot trial of oral tofacitinib given at 5 to 10 mg twice daily. Tofacitinib was administered for 6 to 18 months, and 6 months of follow-up off drug were then conducted to assess delayed response and recurrence. To study T cell clonal expansion in alopecia areata, the researchers applied high-throughput TCRbeta sequencing to both the C3H/HeJ mouse model and human patients. In humans, TCRbeta sequencing was performed on scalp tissue and on sorted CD4+ and CD8+ peripheral blood T cells from healthy controls and from patients with patchy or totalis/universalis alopecia areata. Tofacitinib-treated patients had biopsies at baseline and at 4 and 24 weeks of treatment, with a later scalp biopsy in several patients. Clonality in the scalp was compared among normal scalp (n=4), patchy alopecia areata scalp (n=8), and alopecia totalis/universalis scalp (n=8). RNA came from the PAXgene miRNA kit for fixed scalp, the miRNeasy kit for PBMCs, and the RNeasy kit for mouse skin. TCRbeta CDR3 regions were amplified by immunoSEQ multiplex PCR with 35 Vbeta forward and 13 Jbeta reverse primers. Study-wide findings and limitations: Higher clonality and more expanded CD8+ clones were observed in lesional scalp than in normal scalp, particularly in alopecia totalis/universalis, a finding suggestive of antigenic drive. Resident alphabeta T cells in normal human skin are also sequenced, complicating scalp TCR repertoire analysis, unlike mouse skin dominated by gammadelta T cells. Shared TCR sequences between patients were less evident than in mice, which may be partly attributable to HLA diversity in the patient population.

The CDR3 runs 15 amino acids, cysteine and phenylalanine included. The kept DNA is CDR3 alone, 45 bases in frame from the first base. Trimming takes 4 bases off V and 0 bases off J; junction bases not matched to a gene: 5. The germline V gene (reference sequence) gives CDR1 as SGHNT and CDR2 as YYREEE. According to the study, the label for this sample's time point signals: baseline before oral tofacitinib. Peripheral blood and lesional scalp punch biopsies were obtained from patients with alopecia areata. After PBMCs were isolated by density centrifugation and stained for CD3, CD4 and CD8, a FACSAria was used to sort CD4+ and CD8+ T cells. Library preparation was by the immunoSEQ multiplex PCR assay. For TCR sequencing, RNA was extracted from every sample and reverse transcribed into cDNA to serve as template. SuperScript III was used to make first-strand cDNA, primed with a 2:1 mix of oligo-dT and random hexamers. A synthetic immune receptor repertoire was used to assess amplification bias, and residual bias was removed computationally. The original methods were these. After raw reads were preprocessed to remove errors, the CDR3 was defined following IMGT conventions as running from the conserved cysteine to phenylalanine. Clonality was computed as 1 minus the Shannon entropy, with the entropy normalized by log2 of the number of productive unique TCRs. Whether scalp clones were CD4 or CD8 was inferred by matching scalp TCRbeta sequences against CD4 and CD8 repertoires sorted from blood. The table comes from immuneACCESS by way of TCRdb, which keeps in-frame sequences with V and J called. Part of the clones is missing from these tables; in studies checked, under half for an unresolved V gene and the rest for unknown reasons. V and J calls and clone size are as listed in that table; D and trimming were resolved from the DNA. This sample comprises fewer than 200,000 clones, just under 60% of them detected only once. The ten largest clones capture roughly 15% of the sample.

Concerning this clone itself: Its antigen is still unknown. No qualities accompany the bases; no much larger clone lies one base away.

Specimen: CD4+ T cells sorted from blood, collected at week 0. The sequence was collected from a human donor with alopecia areata. The chain links TRBV5-4 with TRBJ2-3; TRBD1 matches 7 bases in the middle. At the DNA level, the sequence is TGTGCCAGCAGCCCGGGGACAGCTAGCACAGATACGCAGTATTTT. Its protein product is CASSPGTASTDTQYF.